A selection of T cell receptor beta chains follows, all from one sample in a study of T cell responses to AZD1222 COVID-19 vaccine. Sequenced by immunoSEQ multiplex PCR; TCRdb stores in-frame clones only, minus some. The sample lists around 200,000 clones, around 88% occurring once. The sequenced sample was peripheral blood, obtained on day 0 of AZD1222 vaccination. Receptor source: an adult in good health. CDR3s include the opening cysteine and the closing phenylalanine or tryptophan. Fields, in order: V gene, D gene, J gene, clone size, CDR3 protein, CDR3 DNA. The D gene is left open where the match is weak. Not all rows give a size; the values are once, few, many and, for expanded clones, a class.

v_call: TRBV5-1; d_call: -; j_call: TRBJ1-1; clone_size: -; cdr3_aa: CASSTDSMNTEAFF; cdr3_nt: TGCGCCAGCAGCACGGACTCCATGAACACTGAAGCTTTCTTT
v_call: TRBV19; d_call: -; j_call: TRBJ1-5; clone_size: -; cdr3_aa: CASSILGWVGGDQPQHF; cdr3_nt: TGTGCCAGTAGTATATTGGGTTGGGTAGGGGGTGATCAGCCCCAGCATTTT
v_call: TRBV18; d_call: -; j_call: TRBJ2-7; clone_size: -; cdr3_aa: CASSPNNPGHSFEQYF; cdr3_nt: TGTGCCAGCTCGCCAAACAATCCGGGACACTCTTTCGAGCAGTACTTC
v_call: TRBV4-2; d_call: TRBD2; j_call: TRBJ2-3; clone_size: -; cdr3_aa: CASSQDQGLDDTQYF; cdr3_nt: TGTGCCAGCAGCCAAGATCAGGGACTAGACGATACGCAGTATTTT
v_call: TRBV30; d_call: -; j_call: TRBJ2-1; clone_size: -; cdr3_aa: CAFKRANNEQFF; cdr3_nt: TGTGCCTTTAAGAGGGCCAACAATGAGCAGTTCTTC
v_call: TRBV15; d_call: -; j_call: TRBJ1-6; clone_size: -; cdr3_aa: CATSTSRFQGSPLHF; cdr3_nt: TGTGCCACCAGCACATCGAGATTCCAGGGGTCACCCCTCCACTTT
v_call: TRBV11-2; d_call: -; j_call: TRBJ2-1; clone_size: -; cdr3_aa: CASSPPDTRRFF; cdr3_nt: TGTGCCAGCAGCCCTCCGGACACAAGGCGGTTCTTC
v_call: TRBV23-1; d_call: TRBD2; j_call: TRBJ2-1; clone_size: once; cdr3_aa: CASSQKTWKPGLAGGRASGEQFF; cdr3_nt: TGCGCCAGCAGTCAGAAAACCTGGAAACCGGGACTAGCGGGGGGGAGAGCCTCTGGTGAGCAGTTCTTC
v_call: TRBV7-3; d_call: -; j_call: TRBJ2-3; clone_size: -; cdr3_aa: CASSPNKLGLSITDTQYF; cdr3_nt: TGTGCCAGCAGCCCAAACAAACTGGGACTGTCGATCACAGATACGCAGTATTTT
v_call: TRBV9; d_call: TRBD2; j_call: TRBJ2-7; clone_size: -; cdr3_aa: CASSVGWRASGRRGDEQYF; cdr3_nt: TGTGCCAGCAGCGTGGGGTGGCGGGCTAGCGGCAGGCGGGGTGACGAGCAGTACTTC
v_call: TRBV4-3; d_call: -; j_call: TRBJ2-2; clone_size: -; cdr3_aa: CASSLKQGVTGELFF; cdr3_nt: TGCGCCAGCAGCCTGAAACAGGGAGTAACCGGGGAGCTGTTTTTT
v_call: TRBV6-5; d_call: TRBD1; j_call: TRBJ2-7; clone_size: -; cdr3_aa: CASSYGTGGSYEQYF; cdr3_nt: TGTGCCAGCAGTTACGGGACAGGGGGCTCCTACGAGCAGTACTTC
v_call: TRBV7-2; d_call: -; j_call: TRBJ2-3; clone_size: -; cdr3_aa: CASERRAGTDTQYF; cdr3_nt: TGTGCCAGCGAAAGGCGAGCAGGGACAGATACGCAGTATTTT
v_call: TRBV7-8; d_call: TRBD1; j_call: TRBJ1-5; clone_size: once; cdr3_aa: CASSPTGAFNQPQHF; cdr3_nt: TGTGCCAGCAGCCCGACAGGGGCTTTCAATCAGCCCCAGCATTTT
v_call: TRBV7-9; d_call: TRBD1; j_call: TRBJ2-7; clone_size: -; cdr3_aa: CASSSRDSASYEQYF; cdr3_nt: TGTGCCAGCAGCTCCCGGGACAGTGCCTCCTACGAGCAGTACTTC
v_call: TRBV7-6; d_call: -; j_call: TRBJ2-2; clone_size: -; cdr3_aa: CASSLAGRTGELFF; cdr3_nt: TGTGCCAGCAGCTTAGCGGGAAGGACCGGGGAGCTGTTTTTT
v_call: TRBV5-1; d_call: TRBD2; j_call: TRBJ2-1; clone_size: -; cdr3_aa: CASSLNLGGSNEQFF; cdr3_nt: TGCGCCAGCAGCTTAAACCTGGGGGGGTCCAATGAGCAGTTCTTC
v_call: TRBV3-1/TRBV3-2; d_call: -; j_call: TRBJ1-2; clone_size: -; cdr3_aa: CASSPQGGSGYTF; cdr3_nt: TGTGCCAGCAGCCCCCAGGGCGGCAGTGGCTACACCTTC
v_call: TRBV10-1; d_call: -; j_call: TRBJ1-2; clone_size: -; cdr3_aa: CASSQSGSYGYTF; cdr3_nt: TGCGCCAGCAGTCAGTCAGGGTCCTATGGCTACACCTTC
v_call: TRBV6-5; d_call: -; j_call: TRBJ1-5; clone_size: -; cdr3_aa: CASSPGGNQPQHF; cdr3_nt: TGTGCCAGCAGTCCGGGGGGCAATCAGCCCCAGCATTTT
v_call: TRBV6-5; d_call: -; j_call: TRBJ1-5; clone_size: -; cdr3_aa: CASTLRDGLQPQHF; cdr3_nt: TGTGCCAGCACCCTTAGGGACGGCCTTCAGCCCCAGCATTTT
v_call: TRBV4-1; d_call: -; j_call: TRBJ2-4; clone_size: -; cdr3_aa: CASSQAVHHKNIQYF; cdr3_nt: TGCGCCAGCAGCCAAGCGGTACACCACAAAAACATTCAGTACTTC
v_call: TRBV6-2/TRBV6-3; d_call: TRBD1; j_call: TRBJ1-2; clone_size: -; cdr3_aa: CASSYRARPDRGSYGYTF; cdr3_nt: TGTGCCAGCAGTTACCGCGCTCGCCCGGACAGGGGGAGTTATGGCTACACCTTC
v_call: TRBV7-7; d_call: TRBD2; j_call: TRBJ2-5; clone_size: few; cdr3_aa: CASSSSGGALETQYF; cdr3_nt: TGTGCTAGCAGCTCAAGCGGGGGGGCTCTCGAGACCCAGTACTTC
v_call: TRBV20-1; d_call: TRBD1; j_call: TRBJ1-4; clone_size: -; cdr3_aa: CSAGQGEKLFF; cdr3_nt: TGCAGTGCGGGACAGGGTGAAAAACTGTTTTTT
v_call: TRBV28; d_call: -; j_call: TRBJ1-1; clone_size: -; cdr3_aa: CASRTIGGATEAFF; cdr3_nt: TGTGCCAGCAGAACAATCGGGGGGGCCACTGAAGCTTTCTTT
v_call: TRBV7-3; d_call: -; j_call: TRBJ2-3; clone_size: -; cdr3_aa: CASSLGRRTDTQYF; cdr3_nt: TGTGCCAGCAGCTTAGGTAGGCGCACAGATACGCAGTATTTT